This T cell receptor beta chain was sequenced in a study of blood T cell repertoires in COVID-19. About the study: Sources were T cells, B-cell-depleted T cells, or PBMCs; the material itself was cDNA or gDNA.

The CDR3 is 14 residues long. Germline CDR1 and CDR2: SGHNT and YYREEE (reference sequence). V lost 0 bases, J lost 1 base, and 7 bases lay in between. The Seattle patients joined while their infection was active and were tracked longitudinally afterward. The protocol was immunoSEQ multiplex PCR, while the TCRdb copy is restricted to in-frame clones and leaves out a portion. The table has some 520,000 clones, 89% seen once. This clone has just one count. Other nucleotide sequences from this sample produce the same CDR3. The chain joins TRBV5-4 to TRBJ1-2; D remains ambiguous. Sequencing input: peripheral blood. This receptor was taken from a man aged 18 to 35 with COVID-19, enrolled during active disease. The CDR3 reads CASSLGGDNYGYTF. The DNA of the CDR3 is TGTGCCAGCAGCTTGGGCGGGGATAACTATGGCTACACCTTC.